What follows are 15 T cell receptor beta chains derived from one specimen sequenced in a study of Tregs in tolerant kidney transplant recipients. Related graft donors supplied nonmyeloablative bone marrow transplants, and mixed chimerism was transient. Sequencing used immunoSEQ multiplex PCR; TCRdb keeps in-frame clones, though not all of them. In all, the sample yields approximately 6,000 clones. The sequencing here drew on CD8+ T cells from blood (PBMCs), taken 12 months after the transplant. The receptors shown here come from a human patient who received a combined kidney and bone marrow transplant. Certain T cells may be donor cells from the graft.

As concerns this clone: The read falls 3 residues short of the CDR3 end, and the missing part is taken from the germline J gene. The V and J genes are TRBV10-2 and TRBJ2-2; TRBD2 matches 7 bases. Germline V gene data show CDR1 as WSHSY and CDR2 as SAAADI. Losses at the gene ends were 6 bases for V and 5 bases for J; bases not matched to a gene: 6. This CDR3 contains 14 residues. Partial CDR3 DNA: TGCGCCAGCAGCATTAGCGGGCGGACCGGGGAG. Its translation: CASSISGRTGE. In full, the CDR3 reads CASSISGRTGELFF.

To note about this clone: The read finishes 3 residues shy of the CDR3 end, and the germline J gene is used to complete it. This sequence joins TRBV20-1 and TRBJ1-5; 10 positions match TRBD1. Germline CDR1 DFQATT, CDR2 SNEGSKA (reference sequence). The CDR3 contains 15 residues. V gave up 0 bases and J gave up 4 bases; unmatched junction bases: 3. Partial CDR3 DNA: TGCAGTGCTAGAGAAGGGACAGGGGATAATCAGCCC. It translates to CSAREGTGDNQP. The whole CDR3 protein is CSAREGTGDNQPQHF.

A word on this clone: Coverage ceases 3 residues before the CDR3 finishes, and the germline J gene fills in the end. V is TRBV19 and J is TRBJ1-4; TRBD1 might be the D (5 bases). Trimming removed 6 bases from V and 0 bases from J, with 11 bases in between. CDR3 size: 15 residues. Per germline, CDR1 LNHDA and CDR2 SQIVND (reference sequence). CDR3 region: CASSMGLTTNEKLFF. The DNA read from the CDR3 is TGTGCCAGTAGCATGGGGCTAACAACTAATGAAAAA.

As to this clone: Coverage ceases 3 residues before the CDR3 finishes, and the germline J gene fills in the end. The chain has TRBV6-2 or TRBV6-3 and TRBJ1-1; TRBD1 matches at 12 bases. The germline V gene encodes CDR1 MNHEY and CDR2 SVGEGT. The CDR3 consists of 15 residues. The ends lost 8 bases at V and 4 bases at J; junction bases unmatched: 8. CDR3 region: CASDSRGQGATEAFF. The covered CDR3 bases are TGTGCCAGCGATAGCCGGGGACAGGGGGCCACTGAA.

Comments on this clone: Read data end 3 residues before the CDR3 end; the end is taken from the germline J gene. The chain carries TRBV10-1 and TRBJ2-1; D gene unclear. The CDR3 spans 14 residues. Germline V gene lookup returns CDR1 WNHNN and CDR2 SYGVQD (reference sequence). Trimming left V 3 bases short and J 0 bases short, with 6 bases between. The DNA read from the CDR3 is TGCGCCAGCAGTGACCGTAGCTCCTACAATGAG. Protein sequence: CASSDRSSYNE. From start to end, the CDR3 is CASSDRSSYNEQFF.

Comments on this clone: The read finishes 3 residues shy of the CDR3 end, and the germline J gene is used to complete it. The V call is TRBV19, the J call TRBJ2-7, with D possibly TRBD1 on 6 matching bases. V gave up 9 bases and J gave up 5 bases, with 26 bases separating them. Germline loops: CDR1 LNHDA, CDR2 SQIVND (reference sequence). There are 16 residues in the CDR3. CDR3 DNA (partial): TGTGCCAGCCAACGAGCTACAGGGTCGGGTCTGAACGAG. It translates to CASQRATGSGLNE. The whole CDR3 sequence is CASQRATGSGLNEQYF.

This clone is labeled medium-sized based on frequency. The CDR3 sequence is CASSEGQGGTYEQYF. The sequenced part of the CDR3 DNA is TGTGCCAGCAGTGAAGGACAGGGGGGCACCTACGAG. The genes are TRBV2 and TRBJ2-7, with 9 positions matching TRBD1. The DNA ends 3 residues before the CDR3 does, and the rest of the CDR3 is filled in from the germline J gene. J lost 2 bases, V lost 1 base, and 3 bases had no gene match. The CDR3 sequence is 15 residues long. From germline, CDR1 is SNHLY and CDR2 FYNNEI.

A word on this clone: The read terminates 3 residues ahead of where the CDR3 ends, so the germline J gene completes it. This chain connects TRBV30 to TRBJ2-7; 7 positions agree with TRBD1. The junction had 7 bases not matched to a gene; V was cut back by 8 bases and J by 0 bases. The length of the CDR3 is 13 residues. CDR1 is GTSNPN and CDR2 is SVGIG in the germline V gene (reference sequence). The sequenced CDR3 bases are TGTGCCGGGAACCGGGACAGCTCCTACGAG. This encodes CAGNRDSSYE. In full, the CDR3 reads CAGNRDSSYEQYF.

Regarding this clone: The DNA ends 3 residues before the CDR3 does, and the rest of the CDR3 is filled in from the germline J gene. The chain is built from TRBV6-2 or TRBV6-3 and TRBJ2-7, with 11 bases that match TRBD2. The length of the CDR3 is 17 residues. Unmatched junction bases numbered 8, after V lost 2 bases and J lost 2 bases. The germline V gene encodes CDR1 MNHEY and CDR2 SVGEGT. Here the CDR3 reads CASSYHALAGDPYEQYF. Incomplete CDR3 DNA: TGTGCCAGCAGTTACCATGCACTAGCGGGGGACCCCTACGAG.

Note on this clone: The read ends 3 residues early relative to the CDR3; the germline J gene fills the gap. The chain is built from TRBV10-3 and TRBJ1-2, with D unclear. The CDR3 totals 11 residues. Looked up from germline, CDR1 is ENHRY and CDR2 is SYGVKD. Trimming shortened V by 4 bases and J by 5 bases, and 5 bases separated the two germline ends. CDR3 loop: CAISALYGYTF. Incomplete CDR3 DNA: TGTGCCATCAGTGCGTTATATGGC.

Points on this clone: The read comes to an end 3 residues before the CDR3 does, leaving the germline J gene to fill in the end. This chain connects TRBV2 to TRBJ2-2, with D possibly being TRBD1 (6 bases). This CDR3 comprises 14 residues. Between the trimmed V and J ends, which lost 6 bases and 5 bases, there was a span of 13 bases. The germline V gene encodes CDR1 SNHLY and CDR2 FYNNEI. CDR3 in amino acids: CASRPGAGTGELFF. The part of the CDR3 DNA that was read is TGTGCCAGCAGGCCAGGGGCTGGGACCGGGGAG.

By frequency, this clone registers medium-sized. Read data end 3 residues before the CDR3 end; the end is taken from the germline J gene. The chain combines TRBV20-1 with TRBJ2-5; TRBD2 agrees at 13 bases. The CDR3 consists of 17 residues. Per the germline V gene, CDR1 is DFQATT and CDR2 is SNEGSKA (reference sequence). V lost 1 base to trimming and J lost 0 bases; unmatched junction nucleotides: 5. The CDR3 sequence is CSARVGLAGAYQETQYF. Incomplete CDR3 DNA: TGCAGTGCTAGAGTCGGACTAGCGGGAGCGTACCAAGAGACC.

This chain's CDR3 is CASHPTVQTYNEQFF. The CDR3 DNA, read in part, is TGTGCCAGCCACCCTACAGTACAAACTTACAATGAG. The chain combines TRBV6-2 or TRBV6-3 with TRBJ2-1, with unresolved D. With the read ending 3 residues before the CDR3 end, the germline J gene is used to fill in that end. The CDR3 covers 15 residues. The germline gives CDR1 MNHEY, CDR2 SVGEGT. Trimming removed 8 bases from V and 4 bases from J, with 18 bases in between.

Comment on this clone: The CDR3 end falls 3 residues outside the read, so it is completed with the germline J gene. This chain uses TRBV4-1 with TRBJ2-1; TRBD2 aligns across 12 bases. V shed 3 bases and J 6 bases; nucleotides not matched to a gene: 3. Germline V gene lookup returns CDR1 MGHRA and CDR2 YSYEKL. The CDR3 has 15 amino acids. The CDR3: CASSHLAGGGNEQFF. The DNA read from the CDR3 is TGCGCCAGCAGCCATCTAGCGGGAGGGGGCAATGAG.

Here the CDR3 reads CASSLSGTSNQPQHF. The sequenced CDR3 bases are TGTGCCAGCAGTTTGTCCGGGACAAGCAATCAGCCC. The chain links TRBV28 to TRBJ1-5; tentatively, D is TRBD1 (6 bases). The read terminates 3 residues ahead of where the CDR3 ends, so the germline J gene completes it. This CDR3 has 15 amino acids. Between the trimmed V and J ends, which lost 3 bases and 1 base, there was a span of 10 bases. Germline CDR1 MDHEN, CDR2 SYDVKM. Drawing the rest from reference TRBV28 and TRBJ1-5, the complete variable domain is DVKVTQSSRYLVKRTGEKVFLECVQDMDHENMFWYRQDPGLGLRLIYFSYDVKMKEKGDIPEGYSVSREKKERFSLILESASTNQTSMYLCASSLSGTSNQPQHFGDGTRLSIL.